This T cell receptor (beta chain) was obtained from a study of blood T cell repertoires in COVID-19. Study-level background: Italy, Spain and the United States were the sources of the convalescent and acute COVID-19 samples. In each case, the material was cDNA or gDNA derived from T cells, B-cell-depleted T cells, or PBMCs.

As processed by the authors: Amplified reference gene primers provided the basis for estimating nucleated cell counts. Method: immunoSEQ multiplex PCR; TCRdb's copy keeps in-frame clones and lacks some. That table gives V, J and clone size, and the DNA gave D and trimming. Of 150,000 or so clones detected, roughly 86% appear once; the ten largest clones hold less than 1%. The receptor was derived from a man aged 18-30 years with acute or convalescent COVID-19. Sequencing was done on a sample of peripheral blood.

The CDR3 spells CASSLPKTGGRYEQYF. The CDR3 DNA sequence: TGTGCCAGCAGCTTACCCAAGACAGGGGGTAGGTACGAGCAGTACTTC. The rearrangement joins TRBV7-2 to TRBJ2-7; 9 bases agree with TRBD1. Trimming at V came to 2 bases and at J to 4 bases, leaving 9 bases not matched to a gene. The CDR3 totals 16 residues. Per the germline V gene, CDR1 is SGHTA and CDR2 is FQGNSA. The full variable domain, rest sourced from reference TRBV7-2 and TRBJ2-7, is GAGVSQSPSNKVTEKGKDVELRCDPISGHTALYWYRQSLGQGLEFLIYFQGNSAPDKSGLPSDRFSAERTGGSVSTLTIQRTQQEDSAVYLCASSLPKTGGRYEQYFGPGTRLTVT.